The 19 T cell receptor beta chains below come from one sample, sequenced in a study of graft-versus-host responses after intestinal transplantation. The assay was immunoSEQ multiplex PCR, and TCRdb's table has in-frame clones only and misses some. The sample holds 80,000 to 95,000 clones, about nine tenths seen once. Which antigens these TCRs recognize remains unknown. The sequencing used unstimulated CD8+ T cells sorted from spleen or lymph node cells, collected before intestinal transplant. These receptors all come from a human donor who received an intestinal transplant.

The rearrangement links TRBV28 to TRBJ2-7; D gene unclear. This CDR3 spans 11 amino acids. Between the trimmed V and J ends, which lost 3 bases and 4 bases, there was a span of 4 bases. Per germline, CDR1 MDHEN and CDR2 SYDVKM. The CDR3 DNA reads as TGTGCCAGCAGTTTCGGTTACGAGCAGTACTTC. Its protein is CASSFGYEQYF.

The chain employs TRBV11-2 and TRBJ2-7; D gene ambiguous. CDR1 is SGHAT and CDR2 is FQNNGV in the germline V gene. The CDR3 is 14 residues long. V dropped 1 base and J dropped 7 bases, with 14 bases sitting between them. The CDR3 DNA reads as TGTGCCAGCAGCTTAGCCCCCCAGTCCCTGGAGCAGTACTTC. This translates into CASSLAPQSLEQYF.

J is TRBJ2-1 and V is TRBV5-6, with 9 positions matching TRBD2. V lost 4 bases, J lost 2 bases, and 4 bases stayed unmatched. There are 15 residues in the CDR3. Germline CDR1 is SGHDT and CDR2 is YYEEEE. The CDR3, as DNA: TGTGCCAGCAGCCCTAGCGGGAACCCCTACAATGAGCAGTTCTTC. It codes for CASSPSGNPYNEQFF.

This sequence joins TRBV5-4 and TRBJ2-7, with 7 bases that match TRBD1. J was trimmed by 2 bases and V by 5 bases; bases with no gene match: 10. The germline V gene encodes CDR1 SGHNT and CDR2 YYREEE (reference sequence). This CDR3 spans 15 amino acids. CDR3 in amino acids: CASSRPGTATYEQYF. For the CDR3, the DNA is TGTGCCAGCAGTCGTCCCGGGACAGCTACCTACGAGCAGTACTTC.

The chain recombines TRBV28 with TRBJ2-3, with D maybe TRBD1 (5 bases). The germline CDR1 and CDR2 sequences are MDHEN and SYDVKM. The length of the CDR3 is 14 residues. V lost 7 bases and J 0 bases, leaving 11 bases between the germline ends. The CDR3 DNA reads as TGTGCCAGCACCACAGGATCTAGCACAGATACGCAGTATTTT. The encoded protein is CASTTGSSTDTQYF.

This clone was observed a single time. J is TRBJ2-5 and V is TRBV4-1; perhaps TRBD2 as D (5 bases). The CDR3 contains 14 residues. Trimming cost V 1 base and J 2 bases, with 8 bases left between them. Per germline, CDR1 MGHRA and CDR2 YSYEKL. The CDR3 protein is CASSQVSGQETQYF. CDR3 bases: TGCGCCAGCAGCCAAGTATCGGGGCAAGAGACCCAGTACTTC.

The V call is TRBV2, the J call TRBJ2-7; the D gene is possibly TRBD2 (6 bases). V lost 7 bases and J lost 2, with 9 bases in between. This CDR3 region has 12 residues. Germline loops: CDR1 SNHLY, CDR2 FYNNEI. CDR3 sequence (DNA): TGTGCCAGCAAGGAGGGTCCCTACGAGCAGTACTTC. Protein product: CASKEGPYEQYF.

This clone was recorded only once. This chain uses TRBV4-1 with TRBJ1-1; the D is unclear. Trimming left V 3 bases short and J 0 bases short, with 11 bases between. The CDR3 totals 15 residues. Germline CDR1 is MGHRA and CDR2 is YSYEKL. CDR3 region: CASSQHRDMNTEAFF. CDR3 coding DNA: TGCGCCAGCAGCCAGCACAGAGATATGAACACTGAAGCTTTCTTT.

This chain uses TRBV13 with TRBJ1-5; D is ambiguous. The germline CDR1 and CDR2 sequences are PRHDT and FYEKMQ (reference sequence). The CDR3 is made up of 13 amino acids. The V end lost 2 bases, the J end lost 7 bases, and 9 bases lay between the germline ends. The CDR3 DNA is TGTGCCAGCAGCTTAACTAAAGGGCAGCCCCAGCATTTT. Translated: CASSLTKGQPQHF. Drawing the rest from reference TRBV13 and TRBJ1-5, the complete variable domain is AAGVIQSPRHLIKEKRETATLKCYPIPRHDTVYWYQQGPGQDPQFLISFYEKMQSDKGSIPDRFSAQQFSDYHSELNMSSLELGDSALYFCASSLTKGQPQHFGDGTRLSIL.

The rearrangement joins TRBV27 to TRBJ2-7; TRBD2 aligns across 9 bases. V gave up 10 bases and J gave up 2 bases; unmatched junction bases: 6. The germline V gene has CDR1 MNHEY and CDR2 SMNVEV (reference sequence). The CDR3 consists of 13 residues. CDR3 protein: CATASGTAYEQYF. CDR3 in DNA: TGTGCCACAGCTAGCGGGACCGCCTACGAGCAGTACTTC.

This clone was seen once. The chain has TRBV9 and TRBJ2-1, with a possible D match to TRBD2 (6 bases). CDR1 and CDR2 (germline): SGDLS, YYNGEE. The V gene lost 1 base and the J gene lost 7 bases, with 9 bases spanning the gap. The CDR3 length is 13 residues. The CDR3 sequence is CASSVLAGNEQFF. The CDR3 DNA is TGTGCCAGCAGCGTACTGGCGGGAAATGAGCAGTTCTTC.

The chain links TRBV6-5 to TRBJ2-4, with D unclear. Trimming pared 5 bases from V and 0 bases from J, leaving 11 bases between. The germline gives CDR1 MNHEY, CDR2 SVGAGI. The CDR3 sequence is 15 residues long. CDR3 DNA sequence: TGTGCCAGCAGTGACTTTTCCTTAGCCAAAAACATTCAGTACTTC. It yields the protein CASSDFSLAKNIQYF.

The chain joins TRBV7-9 to TRBJ2-1; D gene unclear. The CDR3 runs to 11 residues. The germline gives CDR1 SEHNR, CDR2 FQNEAQ (reference sequence). Trimming left V 5 bases short and J 12 bases short, with 11 bases between. As DNA, the CDR3 is TGTGCCAGCAGCGGTAAATTAGGGCAGTTCTTC. It encodes CASSGKLGQFF. Looking up the rest from reference TRBV7-9 and TRBJ2-1 gives the full variable domain: DTGVSQNPRHKITKRGQNVTFRCDPISEHNRLYWYRQTLGQGPEFLTYFQNEAQLEKSRLLSDRFSAERPKGSFSTLEIQRTEQGDSAMYLCASSGKLGQFFGPGTRLTVL.

V is TRBV6-5 and J is TRBJ1-1; D may be TRBD1 (5 bases). Trimming pared 2 bases from V and 1 base from J, leaving 8 bases between. This CDR3 spans 14 amino acids. Germline lookup yields CDR1 MNHEY and CDR2 SVGAGI. CDR3 residues: CASSYGTPNTEAFF. CDR3 bases: TGTGCCAGCAGTTACGGGACTCCGAACACTGAAGCTTTCTTT.

CDR3 DNA sequence: TGCGCCAGCAGCCTCGGCGACGGTAACACTGAAGCTTTCTTT. It yields the protein CASSLGDGNTEAFF. The chain couples TRBV4-1 to TRBJ1-1; D uncertain. The germline V and J ends were trimmed by 4 bases and 2 bases, with 11 bases remaining between them. This CDR3 comprises 14 residues. Germline V gives CDR1 MGHRA, CDR2 YSYEKL.

There are a few counts of this clone. With a far larger clone one base away, a read error is the likely cause. Other DNA variants within this sample encode the same CDR3. The rearrangement links TRBV5-1 to TRBJ2-3; D not certain. CDR1 is SGHRS and CDR2 is YFSETQ in the germline V gene. There are 14 residues in the CDR3. CDR3 nucleotides: TGCGCGAGCAGCTTGGAATCAATCACAGATACGCAGTATTTT. The encoded protein is CASSLESITDTQYF. Looking up the rest from reference TRBV5-1 and TRBJ2-3 gives the full variable domain: KAGVTQTPRYLIKTRGQQVTLSCSPISGHRSVSWYQQTPGQGLQFLFEYFSETQRNKGNFPGRFSGRQFSNSRSEMNVSTLELGDSALYLCASSLESITDTQYFGPGTRLTVL.

The genes are TRBV13 and TRBJ1-4; the D gene is possibly TRBD1 (5 bases). V shed 5 bases and J shed 5 bases, with 15 bases lying between them. The CDR3 spans 15 residues. Germline V CDR1 and CDR2: PRHDT, FYEKMQ (reference sequence). The CDR3 protein is CASSLTGTGNEKLFF. CDR3 bases: TGTGCCAGCAGCCTAACCGGGACGGGGAATGAAAAACTGTTTTTT.

The rearrangement joins TRBV10-2 to TRBJ2-7, with D perhaps matching TRBD2 (5 bases). Trimming left V 7 bases short and J 0 bases short, with 16 bases between. CDR3 length: 15 amino acids. The germline CDR1 and CDR2 sequences are WSHSY and SAAADI. The DNA of the CDR3 is TGCGCCAGCACCGTGTTTAGCGTAAGCTCCTACGAGCAGTACTTC. Translated: CASTVFSVSSYEQYF.

Notes on this clone: Additional DNA sequences in this sample encode the identical CDR3. This rearrangement joins TRBV6-1 to TRBJ2-7, with TRBD1 identical over 9 bases. The CDR3 is 15 amino acids. Germline V lookup: CDR1 MNHNS, CDR2 SASEGT. With 5 bases clipped from V and 5 bases from J, the junction kept 10 bases outside the gene matches. The CDR3 DNA follows: TGTGCCAGCAGTACTCAGACAGGGGGGAGAGACGAGCAGTACTTC. It is translated as CASSTQTGGRDEQYF.